Below are 28 T cell receptor beta chains sequenced from a single sample in a study of T cells after yellow fever vaccination. A single record per CDR3 protein comes from TCRdb applying MiXCR to the 5' RACE reads. The sample holds about 250,000 distinct CDR3 sequences; about 3.9% are singletons and the top ten take around a fifth. The source material was PBMCs, sampled 15 days after the yellow fever booster vaccination. Receptor source: a man in his late teens or twenties who received the YFV17D yellow fever vaccine.

The chain is built from TRBV20-1 and TRBJ1-2; 11 bases match TRBD1. The CDR3 covers 13 residues. After removal of 6 bases from V and 7 bases from J, the junction contained 7 bases not matched to a gene. Germline loops: CDR1 DFQATT, CDR2 SNEGSKA (reference sequence). CDR3 in amino acids: CSAGGQGEAGYTF. The CDR3 DNA reads TGCAGTGCGGGGGGACAGGGGGAAGCTGGCTACACCTTC.

There are a few counts of this clonotype. A junction end diverges from the germline sequence, so it may reflect a read error. The chain has TRBV7-7 and TRBJ1-2; D ambiguous. This CDR3 region has 18 residues. Germline CDR1 reads SSHAT; CDR2 reads FNYEAQ (reference sequence). The CDR3 loop is CASSLAMVSATIWCGYTF. CDR3 coding DNA: TGTGCTAGCAGCTTAGCTATGGTGTCCGCTACTATTTGGTGTGGCTACACCTTC.

At least ten counts were recorded for this clonotype. The chain links TRBV5-1 to TRBJ2-1; 12 bases line up with TRBD2. The ends lost 0 bases at V and 6 bases at J; junction bases unmatched: 7. The germline V gene has CDR1 SGHRS and CDR2 YFSETQ. This CDR3 has 17 residues. The CDR3 loop reads CASSLELLAGGSNEQFF. The CDR3 DNA is TGCGCCAGCAGCTTGGAATTACTAGCGGGGGGCTCCAATGAGCAGTTCTTC.

Ten or more counts support this clonotype. The CDR3 sequence is CATRVAAAYNEQFF. The CDR3 DNA is TGTGCCACCAGGGTAGCGGCCGCCTACAATGAGCAGTTCTTC. The chain is built from TRBV15 and TRBJ2-1, with D possibly being TRBD2 (6 bases). The CDR3 has 14 amino acids. Germline CDR1 is LNHNV and CDR2 is YYDKDF (reference sequence). Trimming stripped 6 bases from V and 2 bases from J, with 11 bases between.

This clonotype has ten or more counts. The rearrangement joins TRBV2 to TRBJ2-5, with 9 bases identical to TRBD1. CDR1 and CDR2 from the germline V gene are SNHLY and FYNNEI. V trimming: 6 bases; J trimming: 1 base; junction bases outside the gene matches: 3. The CDR3 spans 14 residues. CDR3 sequence reads: CASRTGGFQETQYF. The CDR3 DNA sequence: TGTGCCAGCAGGACAGGGGGTTTCCAAGAGACCCAGTACTTC. The variable domain in full, completed from reference TRBV2 and TRBJ2-5, reads EPEVTQTPSHQVTQMGQEVILRCVPISNHLYFYWYRQILGQKVEFLVSFYNNEISEKSEIFDDQFSVERPDGSNFTLKIRSTKLEDSAMYFCASRTGGFQETQYFGPGTRLLVL.

The rearrangement links TRBV5-4 to TRBJ1-6; D gene unclear. The CDR3 has 13 amino acids. The germline V and J ends were trimmed by 5 bases and 8 bases, with 11 bases remaining between them. The germline gives CDR1 SGHNT, CDR2 YYREEE (reference sequence). CDR3 sequence (DNA): TGTGCCAGCAGACGGGAGCGGGATTCACCCCTCCACTTT. As protein: CASRRERDSPLHF.

This clonotype has at least ten counts. This chain uses TRBV20-1 with TRBJ2-1, with 12 bases identical to TRBD2. The junction had 7 bases not matched to a gene; V was cut back by 6 bases and J by 7 bases. CDR3 length: 14 residues. Germline V CDR1 and CDR2: DFQATT, SNEGSKA (reference sequence). CDR3 in amino acids: CSALTSGGSNEQFF. The CDR3 DNA reads TGCAGTGCCCTTACTAGCGGGGGGTCAAATGAGCAGTTCTTC.

This clonotype was seen at least ten times. V usage is TRBV7-9 and J usage is TRBJ1-5; the D is unclear. CDR1 and CDR2 (germline): SEHNR, FQNEAQ (reference sequence). With 1 base removed from V and 0 bases from J, the gap between germline ends came to 4 bases. The length of the CDR3 is 14 residues. The CDR3 here is CASSLVDSNQPQHF. CDR3 sequence (DNA): TGTGCCAGCAGCTTAGTGGATAGCAATCAGCCCCAGCATTTT. Full variable domain (rest looked up from reference TRBV7-9 and TRBJ1-5): DTGVSQNPRHKITKRGQNVTFRCDPISEHNRLYWYRQTLGQGPEFLTYFQNEAQLEKSRLLSDRFSAERPKGSFSTLEIQRTEQGDSAMYLCASSLVDSNQPQHFGDGTRLSIL.

This clonotype appeared many times. The chain is built from TRBV28 and TRBJ1-5; D may be TRBD1 (5 bases). Trimming cost V 3 bases and J 5 bases, with 11 bases left between them. Looked up from germline, CDR1 is MDHEN and CDR2 is SYDVKM. The CDR3 covers 14 residues. Here the CDR3 DNA reads TGTGCCAGCAGTTTTCGCCAGGGACATCAGCCCCAGCATTTT. Its protein is CASSFRQGHQPQHF.

The chain employs TRBV11-2 and TRBJ2-7; TRBD2 agrees at 7 bases. The CDR3 has 13 amino acids. J was trimmed by 3 bases and V by 4 bases; bases with no gene match: 3. Germline V lookup: CDR1 SGHAT, CDR2 FQNNGV. The DNA of the CDR3 is TGTGCCAGCAGCTCCACGGGGGGCTACGAGCAGTACTTC. Residues: CASSSTGGYEQYF.

The chain uses TRBV4-3 and TRBJ1-2, with a possible D match to TRBD1 (6 bases). The germline gives CDR1 LGHNA, CDR2 YSLEER. The CDR3 has 13 amino acids. Between the trimmed V and J ends, which lost 1 base and 8 bases, there was a span of 11 bases. The CDR3 sequence is CASSQGRGQGYTF. CDR3 coding DNA: TGCGCCAGCAGCCAAGGCAGGGGACAAGGCTACACCTTC.

This clonotype has a handful of counts. The rearrangement uses TRBV28 and TRBJ1-4; tentatively, D is TRBD1 (5 bases). CDR3 size: 17 residues. Trimming pared 5 bases from V and 4 bases from J, leaving 20 bases between. Germline lookup yields CDR1 MDHEN and CDR2 SYDVKM. This chain's CDR3 is CASSAPGGADYNEKLFF. The CDR3 nucleotides read TGTGCCAGCAGTGCCCCCGGTGGGGCAGACTATAATGAAAAACTGTTTTTT.

At least ten counts were recorded for this clonotype. This chain joins TRBV27 and TRBJ2-5; D perhaps matches TRBD2 (6 bases). Trimming took 6 bases from V and 7 from J, leaving 9 bases between them. Per germline, CDR1 MNHEY and CDR2 SMNVEV (reference sequence). The length of the CDR3 is 11 residues. The CDR3 coding sequence is TGTGCCAGCAGATTTAGCGGGACCCAGTACTTC. Its protein product is CASRFSGTQYF.

This clonotype was counted ten times or more. The J gene is TRBJ2-7, the V gene TRBV7-9, with D unresolved. The CDR3 is made up of 13 amino acids. With 2 bases removed from V and 4 bases from J, the gap between germline ends came to 9 bases. The germline CDR1 and CDR2 sequences are SEHNR and FQNEAQ (reference sequence). CDR3 nucleotides: TGTGCCAGCAGCTTAAGTTCCCTTTACGAGCAGTACGTC. Protein: CASSLSSLYEQYV.

Many counts were recorded for this clonotype. The J gene is TRBJ1-2, the V gene TRBV7-2; D not resolved. In germline, CDR1 is SGHTA, CDR2 FQGNSA. This CDR3 region has 14 residues. Trimming took 5 bases from V and 4 from J, leaving 14 bases between them. CDR3 residues: CASSPTQWGYGYTF. CDR3 bases: TGTGCCAGCAGCCCGACACAATGGGGCTATGGCTACACCTTC.

This clonotype was seen many times. V gene TRBV12-3 or TRBV12-4 combines with J gene TRBJ2-3; D gene unclear. V lost 5 bases to trimming and J lost 5 bases, with 14 bases between them. This CDR3 is 14 amino acids long. The CDR3 DNA sequence: TGTGCCAGCAGTCTTCAGAGCCTCGGAGATACGCAGTATTTT. Its protein product is CASSLQSLGDTQYF.

This clonotype occurred many times. This chain uses TRBV7-2 with TRBJ1-5; D remains unclear. The V end was cut by 1 base, the J end by 2 bases, with 9 bases between. Per germline, CDR1 SGHTA and CDR2 FQGNSA. There are 15 residues in the CDR3. As DNA, the CDR3 is TGTGCCAGCAGCTTAGTCAGCCACGGCAATCAGCCCCAGCATTTT. Encoded protein: CASSLVSHGNQPQHF. Filled out from reference TRBV7-2 and TRBJ1-5, the complete variable domain reads GAGVSQSPSNKVTEKGKDVELRCDPISGHTALYWYRQSLGQGLEFLIYFQGNSAPDKSGLPSDRFSAERTGGSVSTLTIQRTQQEDSAVYLCASSLVSHGNQPQHFGDGTRLSIL.

This clonotype was seen repeatedly, ten times or more. V and J are TRBV6-6 and TRBJ2-7; the D gene is possibly TRBD2 (5 bases). V shed 2 bases and J shed 7 bases, with 12 bases lying between them. Germline CDR1 reads MNHNY; CDR2 reads SVGAGI (reference sequence). The CDR3 sequence is 13 residues long. The CDR3 DNA is TGTGCCAGCAGTTACGGTATCCCGGGGGAGCAGTACGTC. This gives the protein CASSYGIPGEQYV.

At least ten counts were recorded for this clonotype. The rearrangement links TRBV7-9 to TRBJ2-3; 8 positions match TRBD1. This CDR3 comprises 16 residues. Germline lookup yields CDR1 SEHNR and CDR2 FQNEAQ (reference sequence). The trim removed 5 bases at V and 5 bases at J, leaving 12 bases unmatched. CDR3 sequence reads: CASSAPRGRGGDTQYF. The CDR3 DNA is TGTGCCAGCAGCGCCCCCAGGGGGCGCGGTGGAGATACGCAGTATTTT.

There are many counts of this clonotype. This chain links TRBV5-1 with TRBJ1-4; no firm D call. Germline V gene lookup returns CDR1 SGHRS and CDR2 YFSETQ. CDR3 length: 14 residues. The V gene lost 5 bases and the J gene lost 10 bases, with 18 bases spanning the gap. CDR3: CASSSDPGSRKLFF. The CDR3 nucleotides are TGCGCCAGCAGTTCGGACCCCGGATCGAGAAAACTGTTTTTT.

This clonotype showed up many times. The rearrangement uses TRBV28 and TRBJ2-1; D is ambiguous. From germline, CDR1 is MDHEN and CDR2 SYDVKM. The CDR3 covers 12 residues. Trimming took off 10 bases at V and 0 bases at J, with 7 bases between the two ends. The CDR3 DNA reads as TGTGCCATCAGCAGCTCCTACAATGAGCAGTTCTTC. Translating it yields CAISSSYNEQFF.

This clonotype was seen at least ten times. The rearrangement links TRBV6-2 or TRBV6-3 to TRBJ1-2; no clear D gene. The V end was cut by 6 bases, the J end by 7 bases, with 12 bases between. Germline loops: CDR1 MNHEY, CDR2 SVGEGT. The CDR3 has 12 residues. For the CDR3, the DNA is TGTGCCAGCAGCACTGGAAGGGCTGGCTACACCTTC. Translation gives CASSTGRAGYTF.

This clonotype occurred a few times. J is TRBJ2-7 and V is TRBV19; 14 bases fit TRBD2. There are 19 residues in the CDR3. V was pared by 6 bases and J by 0 bases, with 13 bases of the junction left unmatched. From germline, CDR1 is LNHDA and CDR2 SQIVND (reference sequence). In DNA, the CDR3 is TGTGCCAGTAGCACAACTGGGACTAGCGGGGGCGAGAGCTCCTACGAGCAGTACGTC. It codes for CASSTTGTSGGESSYEQYV.

This clonotype appeared many times. J is TRBJ2-5 and V is TRBV29-1; 8 bases are a match to TRBD1. Germline V CDR1 and CDR2: SQVTM, ANQGSEA. V shed 3 bases and J 4 bases; nucleotides not matched to a gene: 1. The CDR3 spans 12 residues. The CDR3 here is CSVDGQGETQYF. The CDR3 coding sequence is TGCAGCGTTGATGGACAGGGAGAGACCCAGTACTTC.

In this sample, this clonotype turned up many times. The CDR3 DNA reads as TGTGCCAGCAGTCGTACACGGACTAGCGGGGGTTACGAGCAGTACGTC. It encodes CASSRTRTSGGYEQYV. This chain connects TRBV6-5 to TRBJ2-7; 13 nucleotides line up with TRBD2. With V trimmed by 5 bases and J by 4 bases, 8 bases remained unmatched. Germline V lookup: CDR1 MNHEY, CDR2 SVGAGI. The CDR3 extends over 16 amino acids.

There are many counts of this clonotype. The J gene is TRBJ1-2, the V gene TRBV19, with 9 bases fitting TRBD1. This CDR3 comprises 16 residues. Germline-derived CDR1 and CDR2 are LNHDA and SQIVND (reference sequence). The junction had 14 bases not matched to a gene; V was cut back by 5 bases and J by 7 bases. This CDR3 reads CASSSPPGQGAAGYTF. For the CDR3, the DNA is TGTGCCAGTAGTTCCCCCCCGGGACAGGGAGCCGCTGGCTACACCTTC. Together with reference TRBV19 and TRBJ1-2, the CDR3 gives the full variable domain: DGGITQSPKYLFRKEGQNVTLSCEQNLNHDAMYWYRQDPGQGLRLIYYSQIVNDFQKGDIAEGYSVSREKKESFPLTVTSAQKNPTAFYLCASSSPPGQGAAGYTFGSGTRLTVV.

Regarding this clonotype: A read error may produce the germline difference seen at one junction end. The chain is built from TRBV19 and TRBJ2-3, with D possibly being TRBD1 (6 bases). The germline gives CDR1 LNHDA, CDR2 SQIVND (reference sequence). CDR3 size: 13 residues. Here the CDR3 reads CASLQGSTVTQYF. The CDR3 DNA is TGTGCCAGTTTACAGGGTAGCACAGTTACGCAGTATTTT.

The table lists this clonotype with many counts. J is TRBJ2-7 and V is TRBV4-1; 8 nucleotides line up with TRBD1. The germline CDR1 and CDR2 sequences are MGHRA and YSYEKL. This CDR3 has 15 residues. Losses at the gene ends were 5 bases for V and 6 bases for J; bases not matched to a gene: 12. The CDR3 nucleotides read TGCGCCAGCAGCTCACGGACAGGGCCGTTGGGCGAGCAGTACTTC. Residues: CASSSRTGPLGEQYF.